The 2 T cell receptor beta chains below all came from one sample that was sequenced in a study of shared clonotypes between healthy human individuals. Sequencing used immunoSEQ multiplex PCR; TCRdb keeps in-frame clones, though not all of them. This sample has around 320,000 clones; around 90% occur once, and the top ten carry about 17%. Sequencing was performed on memory CD8+ T cells sorted from blood. Specified subset: CD45RO+ cells pooled with CCR7-negative TemRA cells. The source of these receptors is a man between 18 and 29 years old in good health.

The J gene is TRBJ2-3, the V gene TRBV30, with 11 bases fitting TRBD1. V trimming: 5 bases; J trimming: 7 bases; junction bases outside the gene matches: 20. CDR3 length: 18 residues. Germline V gives CDR1 GTSNPN, CDR2 SVGIG (reference sequence). The chain's CDR3 is CAWRRDRGFTSRGYTQYF. CDR3 in DNA: TGTGCCTGGCGTCGGGACAGGGGGTTCACTAGCCGAGGGTATACGCAGTATTTT.

This clone was found a few times. The chain carries TRBV4-1 and TRBJ1-6, with 8 nucleotides matching TRBD1. CDR1 is MGHRA and CDR2 is YSYEKL in the germline V gene. The V and J ends lost 8 bases and 6 bases, in that order; junction bases with no gene match: 3. The CDR3 totals 13 residues. In nucleotides, the CDR3 is TGCGCCAGCGGCGGACAGGGTAATTCACCCCTCCACTTT. Amino acid sequence: CASGGQGNSPLHF.